Each of the 25 T cell receptor beta chains below was sequenced from the same sample in a study of CD4 T cells in relation to SARS-CoV-2 and coronaviruses. Repertoires were generated with immunoSEQ multiplex PCR, while TCRdb's copy carries only in-frame clones and drops some. The sample lists roughly 57,000 clones; roughly 85% were seen once. CD4+ T cells from unexposed donors were obtained before the COVID-19 pandemic (2011-2018). The sample consisted of memory CD4+ T cells from PBMCs. Receptors were obtained from a human donor in good health.

This clone appeared once. V usage is TRBV5-7 and J usage is TRBJ1-5; the D is unclear. TRBV5-7 is an ORF, and what it does is uncertain. V dropped 3 bases and J dropped 5 bases, with 21 bases sitting between them. There are 17 residues in the CDR3. The DNA of the CDR3 is TGTGCCAGCAGCTCGTCCCGTTACGGGGAAACTTATCAGCCCCAGCATTTT. Amino acid sequence: CASSSSRYGETYQPQHF.

The chain employs TRBV6-6 and TRBJ2-1; D ambiguous. The CDR3 loop spans 15 amino acids. Germline-derived CDR1 and CDR2 are MNHNY and SVGAGI (reference sequence). V was pared by 2 bases and J by 0 bases, with 8 bases between. This chain's CDR3 is CASSYPGNSYNEQFF. For the CDR3, the DNA is TGTGCCAGCAGTTACCCGGGTAACTCCTACAATGAGCAGTTCTTC.

The rearrangement joins TRBV5-1 to TRBJ2-1; D is possibly TRBD1 (6 bases). V lost 5 bases to trimming and J lost 4 bases, with 16 bases between them. This CDR3 contains 15 residues. Germline V lookup: CDR1 SGHRS, CDR2 YFSETQ. The DNA of the CDR3 is TGCGCCAGCAGTCCCGGGCAGGGGCCTTACAATGAGCAGTTCTTC. It is translated as CASSPGQGPYNEQFF.

The chain joins TRBV3-1 (or the pseudogene TRBV3-2) to TRBJ1-1; no definite D call. The germline V gene encodes CDR1 LGHDT and CDR2 YNNKEL (reference sequence). CDR3 length: 14 amino acids. V gave up 4 bases and J gave up 1 base, with 10 bases separating them. Written as DNA, the CDR3 is TGTGCCAGCAGCCGTCGAGGCGAGAACACTGAAGCTTTCTTT. Encoded protein: CASSRRGENTEAFF.

In its sample, this clone was seen a few times. The chain couples TRBV2 to TRBJ1-4; 9 bases are a match to TRBD1. The CDR3 has 20 residues. V trimming: 0 bases; J trimming: 0 bases; junction bases outside the gene matches: 11. Germline CDR1 SNHLY, CDR2 FYNNEI. The CDR3 spells CASSEAITGGARATNEKLFF. DNA for the CDR3: TGTGCCAGCAGTGAAGCGATAACAGGGGGCGCAAGGGCAACTAATGAAAAACTGTTTTTT.

The chain carries TRBV4-2 and TRBJ2-2, with 14 bases fitting TRBD2. Losses at the gene ends were 3 bases for V and 4 bases for J; bases not matched to a gene: 16. The CDR3 is 21 amino acids. From germline, CDR1 is LGHNA and CDR2 YNFKEQ. Here the CDR3 DNA reads TGTGCCAGCAGCCAGGACGCCGGCCGGGGACTAGCGGGAGTCCGCACCGGGGAGCTGTTTTTT. Its translation: CASSQDAGRGLAGVRTGELFF.

The J gene is TRBJ2-7, the V gene TRBV5-1; D is uncertain. Per germline, CDR1 SGHRS and CDR2 YFSETQ. CDR3 length equals 15 residues. The V and J ends lost 1 base and 6 bases respectively, with 17 bases between them. Here the CDR3 reads CASSLSRTGGFEQYF. The CDR3 nucleotides read TGCGCCAGCAGCTTGTCCCGGACGGGTGGGTTCGAGCAGTACTTC.

This clone is categorized as medium-sized. This chain connects TRBV27 to TRBJ2-2, with 7 nucleotides matching TRBD2. Looked up from germline, CDR1 is MNHEY and CDR2 is SMNVEV (reference sequence). V lost 2 bases to trimming and J lost 6 bases; unmatched junction nucleotides: 3. The CDR3 contains 14 residues. The CDR3 DNA is TGTGCCAGCAGTTTAGCGGGAGTTTCCGGGGAGCTGTTTTTT. Encoded protein: CASSLAGVSGELFF.

This chain links TRBV24-1 with TRBJ2-2; no firm D call. V was trimmed by 4 bases and J by 1 base, leaving 9 bases between them. CDR1 is KGHDR and CDR2 is SFDVKD in the germline V gene. The CDR3 loop spans 15 amino acids. The CDR3 bases are TGTGCCACCAGTGACCTTGAACGGAACACCGGGGAGCTGTTTTTT. Translation gives CATSDLERNTGELFF.

The chain combines TRBV19 with TRBJ2-3; D gene uncertain. Trimming left V 8 bases short and J 4 bases short, with 10 bases between. The CDR3 totals 12 residues. Germline CDR1 reads LNHDA; CDR2 reads SQIVND (reference sequence). The CDR3 coding sequence is TGTGCCAGTTCTAGGTTGGCAGATACGCAGTATTTT. As protein: CASSRLADTQYF.

This sequence joins TRBV5-4 and TRBJ2-1; D call uncertain. The CDR3 loop spans 13 amino acids. Per germline, CDR1 SGHNT and CDR2 YYREEE (reference sequence). V was trimmed by 0 bases and J by 6 bases, leaving 7 bases between them. The CDR3 sequence is CASSLDGLNEQFF. The CDR3 DNA follows: TGTGCCAGCAGCTTGGATGGTCTCAATGAGCAGTTCTTC. The whole variable domain, filled in from reference TRBV5-4 and TRBJ2-1, reads ETGVTQSPTHLIKTRGQQVTLRCSSQSGHNTVSWYQQALGQGPQFIFQYYREEENGRGNFPPRFSGLQFPNYSSELNVNALELDDSALYLCASSLDGLNEQFFGPGTRLTVL.

The chain couples TRBV2 to TRBJ1-2, with 11 positions matching TRBD1. The germline V gene has CDR1 SNHLY and CDR2 FYNNEI. The CDR3 is 14 amino acids. The trim removed 7 bases at V and 2 bases at J, leaving 3 bases unmatched. The CDR3 sequence is CASNGQGANYGYTF. In nucleotides, the CDR3 is TGTGCCAGCAATGGACAGGGGGCAAACTATGGCTACACCTTC.

The sample holds one count of this clone. This chain uses TRBV4-1 with TRBJ2-7, with D perhaps matching TRBD1 or TRBD2 (5 bases each). The CDR3 is made up of 16 amino acids. The ends were cut back, 0 bases at V and 4 bases at J, with 16 bases in the middle. Germline CDR1 is MGHRA and CDR2 is YSYEKL. CDR3 DNA sequence: TGCGCCAGCAGCCAAGAACCCGCAGGGAGAACTTACGAGCAGTACTTC. The encoded protein is CASSQEPAGRTYEQYF.

This chain joins TRBV30 and TRBJ1-6, with D uncertain. The CDR3 loop spans 13 amino acids. Trimming stripped 4 bases from V and 9 bases from J, with 13 bases between. Germline V lookup: CDR1 GTSNPN, CDR2 SVGIG (reference sequence). CDR3 bases: TGTGCCTGGACCGGCGGGTGGGGTTCACCCCTCCACTTT. Protein sequence: CAWTGGWGSPLHF.

The V and J genes are TRBV7-2 and TRBJ1-1; a weak D match, TRBD1 (5 bases). Trimming shortened V by 4 bases and J by 6 bases, and 15 bases separated the two germline ends. The CDR3 totals 14 residues. Germline V CDR1 and CDR2: SGHTA, FQGNSA. CDR3 loop: CASSSSQRGAEAFF. The CDR3 DNA sequence: TGTGCCAGCAGCTCCAGCCAGCGGGGGGCTGAAGCTTTCTTT.

The chain combines TRBV25-1 with TRBJ2-7, with a tentative D call TRBD1 (5 bases). Germline loops: CDR1 MGHDK, CDR2 SYGVNS. Trimming took 3 bases from V and 3 from J, leaving 12 bases between them. The CDR3 covers 14 residues. Here the CDR3 reads CASSESTVRYEQYF. The CDR3 coding sequence is TGTGCCAGCAGTGAGTCGACAGTCCGCTACGAGCAGTACTTC.

This chain uses TRBV7-3 with TRBJ2-1, with 10 bases fitting TRBD1. The CDR3 runs to 16 residues. Germline V gene lookup returns CDR1 SGHTA and CDR2 FQGTGA. The V and J ends lost 5 bases and 1 base, in that order; junction bases with no gene match: 5. This chain's CDR3 is CASSPRDRGSYNEQFF. The CDR3 coding sequence is TGTGCCAGCAGCCCCAGGGACAGGGGTTCCTACAATGAGCAGTTCTTC.

The CDR3 protein is CAWDRGSGNTIYF. CDR3 DNA: TGTGCCTGGGACAGGGGTTCTGGAAACACCATATATTTT. The V gene is TRBV30, the J gene TRBJ1-3; 8 bases align to TRBD1. The CDR3 consists of 13 residues. V lost 5 bases, J lost 1 base, and 1 base stayed unmatched. Germline CDR1 is GTSNPN and CDR2 is SVGIG (reference sequence).

The rearrangement joins TRBV5-5 to TRBJ2-3, with a possible D match to TRBD1 (7 bases). Germline-derived CDR1 and CDR2 are SGHKS and YYEKEE (reference sequence). Trimming shortened V by 3 bases and J by 2 bases, and 16 bases separated the two germline ends. The CDR3 runs 16 residues. The CDR3 region has the DNA TGTGCCAGCAGCTATCGCGGAGGGGGCCTCACAGATACGCAGTATTTT. Protein sequence: CASSYRGGGLTDTQYF.

The chain recombines TRBV5-1 with TRBJ1-4, with 7 bases that match TRBD1. The CDR3 has 16 amino acids. Per the germline V gene, CDR1 is SGHRS and CDR2 is YFSETQ. Germline trimming cut 3 bases from V and 3 bases from J; bases unmatched to any gene: 8. The CDR3 nucleotides are TGCGCCAGCAGCTACCAGGGGGGCACAGCTAATGAAAAACTGTTTTTT. Its protein is CASSYQGGTANEKLFF.

V usage is TRBV2 and J usage is TRBJ1-1; possible D gene TRBD1, 6 bases. Germline V gene data show CDR1 as SNHLY and CDR2 as FYNNEI. Trimming took 6 bases from V and 4 from J, leaving 18 bases between them. The CDR3 covers 15 residues. The CDR3 region has the DNA TGTGCCAGCAGCGTTTCAGGGGCGCGAGGCACTGAAGCTTTCTTT. As protein: CASSVSGARGTEAFF.

This clone is a singleton in its sample. This chain connects TRBV19 to TRBJ2-1, with 11 bases that match TRBD2. The germline V gene has CDR1 LNHDA and CDR2 SQIVND (reference sequence). The CDR3 is made up of 15 amino acids. J gave up 7 bases and V 4 bases, and 6 bases lay outside the gene matches. Here the CDR3 DNA reads TGTGCCAGTAGTAATAGCGGGAGGGTTGGGAATGAGCAGTTCTTC. Translated, it gives CASSNSGRVGNEQFF.

The rearrangement uses TRBV11-2 and TRBJ2-7; 9 bases are a match to TRBD1. The CDR3 length is 15 residues. The germline CDR1 and CDR2 sequences are SGHAT and FQNNGV. V was pared by 1 base and J by 3 bases, with 4 bases of the junction left unmatched. The CDR3 DNA sequence: TGTGCCAGCAGCTTAGCACAGGGGGCTTTCTACGAGCAGTACTTC. Its translation is CASSLAQGAFYEQYF.

This chain uses TRBV11-2 with TRBJ2-7; 9 nucleotides align to TRBD1. Trimming removed 4 bases from V and 5 bases from J; junction bases left unmatched: 3. This CDR3 contains 13 residues. Per germline, CDR1 SGHAT and CDR2 FQNNGV. CDR3 in DNA: TGTGCCAGCAGCTCACAGGGGGCCCACGAGCAGTACTTC. The encoded protein is CASSSQGAHEQYF.

This rearrangement joins TRBV29-1 to TRBJ2-4, with TRBD1 matching over 10 bases. The CDR3 loop spans 18 amino acids. With 6 bases clipped from V and 0 bases from J, the junction kept 14 bases outside the gene matches. Germline V gene data show CDR1 as SQVTM and CDR2 as ANQGSEA. CDR3 in amino acids: CSVAGTGAAGPAKNIQYF. The CDR3 region has the DNA TGCAGCGTCGCCGGGACAGGGGCAGCGGGACCAGCCAAAAACATTCAGTACTTC.